This TCR beta chain was found in a study of vaccination and CD4 T cells after COVID-19. Study details: In the control cultures, a CEFX pool, an HIV-1 Nef pool, or no peptide was supplied. Overall study findings and caveats: Convalescent patients' median share of reactive clones seen only post-vaccination was around 84%.

As to treatment: roughly 11-day PBMC culture with coronavirus spike peptide pools or control peptides (ViraFEST assay). ViraFEST used peptide pools to expand antigen-specific T cells and subsequently sequenced their TCRs. Once obtained from cultured CD4+ T cells, the DNA was sequenced using the Oncomine TCR Beta short-read assay. CD4+ T cells were cultured, and genomic DNA was extracted from them. TCRdb reanalysed the PCR reads using MiXCR and keeps one entry per CDR3 protein. The sample lists some 25,000 distinct CDR3 sequences, 62% occurring once. With respect to this clonotype: Its target is unknown.

The sequence came from a human donor who received a COVID-19 vaccine. The sample here was CD4+ T cells from blood, cultured in vitro, taken after SARS-CoV-2 vaccination.

The DNA of the CDR3 is TGTGCCAGCAGCCTTCGACAGGGTGGACTCTACGAGCAGTACTTC. This translates into CASSLRQGGLYEQYF. The J gene is TRBJ2-7, the V gene TRBV7-2, with 7 nucleotides matching TRBD1. With V trimmed by 5 bases and J by 3 bases, 10 bases remained unmatched. The CDR3 consists of 15 residues. The germline V gene has CDR1 SGHTA and CDR2 FQGNSA.